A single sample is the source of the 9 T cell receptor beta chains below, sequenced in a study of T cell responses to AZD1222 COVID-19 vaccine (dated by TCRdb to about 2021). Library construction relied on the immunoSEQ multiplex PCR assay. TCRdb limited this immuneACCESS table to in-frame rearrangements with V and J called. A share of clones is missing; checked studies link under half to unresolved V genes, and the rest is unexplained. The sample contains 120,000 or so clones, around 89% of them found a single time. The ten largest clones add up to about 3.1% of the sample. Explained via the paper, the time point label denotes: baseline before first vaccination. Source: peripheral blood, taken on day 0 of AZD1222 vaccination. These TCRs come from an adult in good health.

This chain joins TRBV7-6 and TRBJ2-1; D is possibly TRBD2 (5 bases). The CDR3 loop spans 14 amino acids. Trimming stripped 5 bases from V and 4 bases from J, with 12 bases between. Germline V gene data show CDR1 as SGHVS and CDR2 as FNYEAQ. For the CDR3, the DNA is TGTGCCAGCAGCCCGGCAGGAGGATACAATGAGCAGTTCTTC. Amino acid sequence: CASSPAGGYNEQFF. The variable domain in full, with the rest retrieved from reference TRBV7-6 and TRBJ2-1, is GAGVSQSPRYKVTKRGQDVALRCDPISGHVSLYWYRQALGQGPEFLTYFNYEAQQDKSGLPNDRFSAERPEGSISTLTIQRTEQRDSAMYRCASSPAGGYNEQFFGPGTRLTVL.

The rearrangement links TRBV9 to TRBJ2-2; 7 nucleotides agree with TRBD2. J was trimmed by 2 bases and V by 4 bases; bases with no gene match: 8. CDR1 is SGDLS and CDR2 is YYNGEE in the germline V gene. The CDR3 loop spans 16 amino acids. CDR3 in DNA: TGTGCCAGCAGCCCTAGGACTAGTCCTAACACCGGGGAGCTGTTTTTT. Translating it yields CASSPRTSPNTGELFF. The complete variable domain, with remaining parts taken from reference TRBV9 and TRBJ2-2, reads DSGVTQTPKHLITATGQRVTLRCSPRSGDLSVYWYQQSLDQGLQFLIQYYNGEERAKGNILERFSAQQFPDLHSELNLSSLELGDSALYFCASSPRTSPNTGELFFGEGSRLTVL.

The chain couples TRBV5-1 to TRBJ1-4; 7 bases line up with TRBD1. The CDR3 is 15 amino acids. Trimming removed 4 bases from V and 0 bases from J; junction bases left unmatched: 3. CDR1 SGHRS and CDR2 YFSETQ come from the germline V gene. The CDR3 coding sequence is TGCGCCAGCAGCCTAACAGGGGCAACTAATGAAAAACTGTTTTTT. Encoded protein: CASSLTGATNEKLFF.

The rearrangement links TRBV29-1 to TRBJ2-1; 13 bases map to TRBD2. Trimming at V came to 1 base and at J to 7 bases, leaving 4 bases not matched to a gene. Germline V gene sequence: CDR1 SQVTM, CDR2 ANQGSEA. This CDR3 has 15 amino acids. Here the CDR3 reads CSVEGLAGGWNEQFF. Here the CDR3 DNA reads TGCAGCGTTGAAGGACTAGCGGGAGGATGGAATGAGCAGTTCTTC.

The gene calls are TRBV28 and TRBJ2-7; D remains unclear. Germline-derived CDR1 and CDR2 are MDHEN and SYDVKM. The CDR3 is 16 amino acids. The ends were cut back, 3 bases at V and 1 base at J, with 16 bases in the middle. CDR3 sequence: CASSFLTAARSYEQYF. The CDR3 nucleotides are TGTGCCAGCAGTTTTTTGACGGCGGCGAGATCCTACGAGCAGTACTTC.

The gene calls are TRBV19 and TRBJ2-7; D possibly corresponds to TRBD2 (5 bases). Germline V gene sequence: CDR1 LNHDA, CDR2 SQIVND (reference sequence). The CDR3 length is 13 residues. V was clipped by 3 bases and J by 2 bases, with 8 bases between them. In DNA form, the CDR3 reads TGTGCCAGTAGTATCGGGGATACCTACGAGCAGTACTTC. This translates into CASSIGDTYEQYF.

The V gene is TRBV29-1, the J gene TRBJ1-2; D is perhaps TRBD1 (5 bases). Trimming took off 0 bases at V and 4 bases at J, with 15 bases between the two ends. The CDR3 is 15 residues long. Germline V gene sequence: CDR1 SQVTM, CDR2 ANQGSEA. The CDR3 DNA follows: TGCAGCGTTGAAGAACGGTGGGGCGGTGGCTATGGCTACACCTTC. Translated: CSVEERWGGGYGYTF.

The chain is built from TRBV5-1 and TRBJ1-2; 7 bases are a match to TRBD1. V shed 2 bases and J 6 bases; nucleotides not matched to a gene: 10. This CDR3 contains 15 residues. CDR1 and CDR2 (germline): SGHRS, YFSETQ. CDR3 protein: CASSLQGRQLNGYTF. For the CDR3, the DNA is TGCGCCAGCAGCTTACAGGGGCGCCAACTCAATGGCTACACCTTC.

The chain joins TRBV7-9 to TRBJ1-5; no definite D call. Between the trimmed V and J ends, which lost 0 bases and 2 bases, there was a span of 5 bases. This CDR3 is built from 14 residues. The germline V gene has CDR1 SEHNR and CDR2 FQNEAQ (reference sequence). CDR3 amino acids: CASSLAGGNQPQHF. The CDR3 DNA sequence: TGTGCCAGCAGCTTAGCGGGTGGCAATCAGCCCCAGCATTTT.